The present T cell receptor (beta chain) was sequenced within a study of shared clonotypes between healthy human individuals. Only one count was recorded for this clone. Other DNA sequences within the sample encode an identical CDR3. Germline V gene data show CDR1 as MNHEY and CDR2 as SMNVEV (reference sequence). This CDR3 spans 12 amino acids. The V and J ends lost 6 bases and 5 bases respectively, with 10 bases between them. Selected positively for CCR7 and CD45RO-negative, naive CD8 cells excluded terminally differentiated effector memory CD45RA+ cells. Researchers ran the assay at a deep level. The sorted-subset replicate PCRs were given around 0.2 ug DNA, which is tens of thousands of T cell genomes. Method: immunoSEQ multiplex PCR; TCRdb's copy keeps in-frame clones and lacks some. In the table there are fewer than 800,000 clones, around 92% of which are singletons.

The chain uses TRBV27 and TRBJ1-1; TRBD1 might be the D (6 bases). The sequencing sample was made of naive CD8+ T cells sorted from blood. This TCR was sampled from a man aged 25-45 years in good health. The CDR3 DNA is TGTGCCAGCAGAAAGGGGGGGACTGAAGCTTTCTTT. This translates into CASRKGGTEAFF.